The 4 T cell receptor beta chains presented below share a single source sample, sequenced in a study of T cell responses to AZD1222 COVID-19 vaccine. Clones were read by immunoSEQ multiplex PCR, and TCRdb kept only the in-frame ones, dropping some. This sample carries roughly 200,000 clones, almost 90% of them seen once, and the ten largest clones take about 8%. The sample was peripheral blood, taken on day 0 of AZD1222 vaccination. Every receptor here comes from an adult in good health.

The CDR3 loop is CASSLGGVIQPQHF. CDR3 nucleotides: TGTGCCAGCAGCTTAGGCGGAGTGATTCAGCCCCAGCATTTT. The rearrangement uses TRBV7-9 and TRBJ1-5; unclear D gene. Trimming stripped 1 base from V and 6 bases from J, with 10 bases between. This CDR3 contains 14 residues. Germline CDR1 SEHNR, CDR2 FQNEAQ (reference sequence).

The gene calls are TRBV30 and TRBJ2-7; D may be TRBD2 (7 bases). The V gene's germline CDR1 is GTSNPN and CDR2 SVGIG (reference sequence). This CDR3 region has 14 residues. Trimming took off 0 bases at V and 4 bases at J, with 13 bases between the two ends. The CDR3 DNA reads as TGTGCCTGGAGTGTGGGGGGGCAAATGTACGAGCAGTACTTC. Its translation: CAWSVGGQMYEQYF.

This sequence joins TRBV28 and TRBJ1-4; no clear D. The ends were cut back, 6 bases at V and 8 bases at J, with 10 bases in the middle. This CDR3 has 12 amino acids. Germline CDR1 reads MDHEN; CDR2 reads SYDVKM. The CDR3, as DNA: TGTGCCAGCAGGGCTCAAGCCGAAAAACTGTTTTTT. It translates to CASRAQAEKLFF.

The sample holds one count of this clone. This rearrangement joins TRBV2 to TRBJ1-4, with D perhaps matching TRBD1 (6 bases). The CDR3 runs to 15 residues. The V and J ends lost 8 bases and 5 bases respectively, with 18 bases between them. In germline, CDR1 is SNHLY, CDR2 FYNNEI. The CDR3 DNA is TGTGCCAGCCGGGCCCGGGAGACAGGAAATGAAAAACTGTTTTTT. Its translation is CASRARETGNEKLFF.